This T cell receptor beta chain stems from a study of memory CD4+ T cells and cytomegalovirus serostatus. Authors' analysis steps: After removing out-of-frame reads, under 2.5 million distinct TCRbeta sequences remained. Generated by immunoSEQ multiplex PCR, the TCRdb table keeps only in-frame clones and is missing some. The V and J calls and clone size are taken from that table; D and trimming were inferred from the DNA. The sample lists 55,000 to 65,000 clones; 82% were seen once. V was cut by 2 bases and J by 0 bases, with 5 bases left in between. The CDR3 consists of 14 residues. Looked up from germline, CDR1 is SNHLY and CDR2 is FYNNEI. Study-wide findings and caveats: A US-trained random forest predicted CMV serostatus with median AUC roughly 0.9.

This clone showed up just once. What it binds is unknown. At the DNA level, this CDR3 is encoded by other sequences in the same sample as well. The sort gate was single viable CD3+CD4+CD8-CD45RO+ cells for memory CD4+ T cells. This chain links TRBV2 with TRBJ1-3; D is unresolved. This clonotype was obtained from an adult in good health and CMV-seronegative. Some clones in this sample may be carry-over from other donors' samples. The sample taken for sequencing was memory CD4+ T cells from blood. This chain's CDR3 is CASSEPRSGNTIYF. CDR3 nucleotide sequence: TGTGCCAGCAGTGAACCGCGCTCTGGAAACACCATATATTTT.